This T cell receptor (beta chain) was retrieved from a study of STAT3 mutations in large granular lymphocyte leukemia. Study as a whole: Among longitudinally sequenced T-LGLL patients, roughly half had canonical activating STAT3 mutations detected.

Whole-study findings and limits: In T-cell large granular lymphocyte leukemia, about half of patients showed multiple immunodominant subclonotypes. Sampling intervals varied between patients and samples. After therapy, 6 of 18 patients switched clonotypes, all new clones STAT3 wild type.

Concerning this clone: Its antigen is currently unknown.

The protocol was immunoSEQ multiplex PCR, while the TCRdb copy is restricted to in-frame clones and leaves out a portion. Of 20,000 to 30,000 clones in the sample, about 95% were seen once. The CDR3 length is 20 residues. The sample taken for sequencing was peripheral blood mononuclear cells. The chain recombines TRBV21-1 with TRBJ2-2; the D segment call TRBD2 is taken from the table without a DNA check. TRBV21-1 is deemed a pseudogene. The sequence came from a man aged 35 to 55 with T-cell large granular lymphocyte leukemia. Some clones in this sample may be carry-over from other donors' samples. CDR3 residues: CASSKEGGCNPYFYTGELFF. The CDR3 nucleotides read TGTGCCAGCAGCAAAGAAGGAGGGTGTAACCCGTACTTTTACACCGGGGAGCTGTTTTTT.